This is a list of T cell receptor beta chains from one sample in a study of CD4 and CD8 cells across lung adenocarcinoma regions. TCRdb fed the PCR reads into MiXCR, producing one record per CDR3 protein. Among 11,000 or so distinct CDR3 sequences, 53% were seen once, and the ten largest hold about 33%. Sequencing was done on a sample of CD8+ T cells from the center of a lung tumor. These receptors were obtained from a female donor with lung adenocarcinoma. The CD4 and CD8 labels of this study may be unreliable. Both conserved end residues are part of each CDR3. A D gene is named only where the DNA matches it firmly. Expanded clones are given a class, and other clones once, few, many or no size at all.

>TRBD2|TRBJ2-3|.|TRBV6-1
CASSQTSGYSTDMQYF
TGTGCCAGCAGCCAGACTAGCGGCTATAGCACAGATATGCAGTATTTC
>.|TRBJ2-1|.|TRBV9
CASSVRSGLYARNEQFF
TGTGCCAGCAGCGTCCGGTCGGGACTGTATGCTCGCAATGAGCAGTTCTTC
>.|TRBJ2-4|.|TRBV6-1
CASSEGREQEIQYF
TGTGCCAGCAGTGAGGGCCGGGAGCAGGAGATTCAGTACTTC
>TRBD2|TRBJ2-5|many|TRBV5-1
CASSLDGAGVGETQYF
TGCGCCAGCAGCTTGGACGGAGCGGGGGTAGGGGAGACCCAGTACTTC
>.|TRBJ2-7|medium-sized|TRBV6-1
CASSDGEPDYEQYF
TGTGCCAGCAGTGATGGCGAGCCCGACTACGAGCAGTACTTC
>.|TRBJ2-1|medium-sized|TRBV7-2
CASSLEAEQFF
TGTGCCAGCAGCTTAGAAGCCGAGCAGTTCTTC
>.|TRBJ2-7|once|TRBV6-1
CASSEEGTFNSYEQYF
TGTGCCAGCAGTGAAGAGGGGACTTTCAACTCCTACGAGCAGTACTTC
>.|TRBJ2-3|once|TRBV11-2
CASGVTGRGDKDTQYF
TGTGCCAGCGGGGTCACAGGGCGGGGTGACAAAGATACCCAGTATTTT
>TRBD1|TRBJ2-5|many|TRBV6-1
CARSPGQGETQYF
TGTGCCAGGAGTCCGGGACAGGGCGAGACCCAGTACTTC
>TRBD2|TRBJ2-3|few|TRBV4-1
CASSQDYTSGGAIDTQYF
TGCGCCAGCAGCCAAGATTATACTAGCGGGGGGGCCATAGATACGCAGTATTTT
>TRBD2|TRBJ2-3|.|TRBV6-5
CASRLGSGRTDTQYF
TGTGCCAGCAGATTAGGTAGCGGGAGAACAGATACGCAGTATTTT
>TRBD2|TRBJ2-3|.|TRBV14
CASSQDLAGPYTDTQYF
TGTGCCAGCAGCCAAGACCTAGCGGGGCCCTACACAGATACGCAGTATTTT
>TRBD2|TRBJ2-1|.|TRBV11-2
CASSMAGEVEQFF
TGTGCCAGCAGCATGGCGGGAGAGGTTGAGCAGTTCTTC
>TRBD1|TRBJ2-1|.|TRBV10-1
CASSEWDRGRREQFF
TGCGCCAGCAGTGAGTGGGACAGGGGGAGGAGGGAGCAGTTCTTC
>.|TRBJ2-3|few|TRBV6-5
CASSYSGGGDTQYF
TGTGCCAGCAGTTACTCGGGAGGTGGGGATACGCAGTATTTT
>.|TRBJ2-2|.|TRBV4-1
CASSQGLQGAGTGELFF
TGCGCCAGCAGCCAGGGTTTACAGGGAGCGGGCACCGGGGAGCTGTTTTTT
>.|TRBJ2-4|once|TRBV20-1
CSARPGHGNIQYF
TGCAGTGCTAGGCCCGGACATGGAAACATTCAGTACTTC
>.|TRBJ1-2|.|TRBV4-2
CASSQELRQVLGYTF
TGTGCCAGCAGCCAAGAATTGCGACAGGTTCTGGGCTACACCTTC
>.|TRBJ2-7|.|TRBV6-1
CASKGPGHRYEQYF
TGTGCCAGCAAAGGGCCGGGACACCGATACGAGCAGTACTTC
>.|TRBJ2-5|.|TRBV6-5
CAGGYGGRAQDIQYF
TGTGCCGGGGGTTACGGGGGCCGGGCCCAAGACATCCAGTACTTC